The TCR beta chain under discussion was sequenced for a study of T cell responses to AZD1222 COVID-19 vaccine. The V and J ends lost 2 bases and 3 bases respectively, with 7 bases between them. CDR3 length: 14 amino acids. The germline V gene encodes CDR1 SGHTA and CDR2 FQGTGA. Repertoires were generated with immunoSEQ multiplex PCR, while TCRdb's copy carries only in-frame clones and drops some. The sample yields about 130,000 clones, around 90% seen once. Only one count was recorded for this clone. The material was peripheral blood, obtained 28 days after the second AZD1222 dose. The V call is TRBV7-3, the J call TRBJ2-2; no definite D call. The source of this sequence is an adult who received the AZD1222 COVID-19 vaccine. As DNA, the CDR3 is TGTGCCAGCAGCTTATCCTCTCACACCGGGGAGCTGTTTTTT. Translating it yields CASSLSSHTGELFF.